The clone carrying this T cell receptor beta chain was counted ten times or more. This sample stems from a study of T-cell reconstitution after alpha-beta-depleted transplantation in children. Germline V gene sequence: CDR1 SGHDT, CDR2 YYEEEE. The CDR3 runs to 14 residues. The V gene lost 2 bases and the J gene lost 5 bases, with 11 bases spanning the gap. Library preparation (for TCRbeta) was performed with unique molecular identifiers. TCRdb passed the PCR reads through MiXCR, listing each CDR3 protein once. The table includes roughly 190,000 distinct CDR3 sequences, roughly 15% detected once. J is TRBJ2-4 and V is TRBV5-6; no firm D call. Here the sequenced sample was PBMCs from the stem cell graft donor, taken from the stem cell graft. This TCR derives from a human donor who donated a stem cell graft to a child with acute lymphoblastic leukemia. The CDR3 loop is CASSFYTHQNIQYF. CDR3 sequence (DNA): TGTGCCAGCAGCTTCTACACCCACCAAAACATTCAGTACTTC.